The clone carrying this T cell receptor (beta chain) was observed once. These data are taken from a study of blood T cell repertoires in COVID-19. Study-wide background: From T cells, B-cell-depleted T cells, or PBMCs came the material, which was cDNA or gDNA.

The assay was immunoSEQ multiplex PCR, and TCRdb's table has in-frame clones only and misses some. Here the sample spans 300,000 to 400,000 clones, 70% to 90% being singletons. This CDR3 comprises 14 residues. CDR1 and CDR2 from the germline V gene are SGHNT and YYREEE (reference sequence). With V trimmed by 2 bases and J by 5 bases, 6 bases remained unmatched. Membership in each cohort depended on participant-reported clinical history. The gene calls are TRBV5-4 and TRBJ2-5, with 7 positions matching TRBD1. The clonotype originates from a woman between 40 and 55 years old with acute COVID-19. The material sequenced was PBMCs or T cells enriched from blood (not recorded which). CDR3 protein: CASSLGIGGETQYF. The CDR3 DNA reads TGTGCCAGCAGCTTAGGGATAGGGGGCGAGACCCAGTACTTC.